What follows are 5 T cell receptor beta chains derived from one specimen sequenced in a study of blood T cells in healthy people across ages. Alongside a J-beta primer mix, a sample-barcoded 5' primer served in a second PCR lasting roughly 7 to 11 cycles. One entry per CDR3 protein, called by TCRdb with MiXCR from the 5' RACE reads. Among 720,000 or so distinct CDR3 sequences, around 43% were seen once, and the ten largest hold approximately 29%. The source material was blood. The source of these receptors is a man at least 80 years old in good health.

Points on this clonotype: A read error is possible here, since a much larger clone lies one base away. The chain uses TRBV7-9 and TRBJ2-4; 10 bases match TRBD2. The J call may be faulty, since TRBJ2-7 better matches the DNA end. CDR3 size: 14 residues. From germline, CDR1 is SEHNR and CDR2 FQNEAQ (reference sequence). The CDR3 loop is CASSLIAGGGEQYF. The CDR3, as DNA: TGTGCCAGCAGCTTAATAGCGGGAGGCGGCGAGCAGTACTTC.

This clonotype has a handful of counts. The chain combines TRBV3-1 with TRBJ2-7; D is uncertain. The CDR3 sequence is 15 residues long. The germline gives CDR1 LGHDT, CDR2 YNNKEL (reference sequence). V lost 5 bases and J lost 2, with 16 bases in between. CDR3 loop: CASSTIPSITYEQYF. The CDR3, as DNA: TGTGCCAGCAGCACAATTCCTAGTATCACCTACGAGCAGTACTTC.

This chain uses TRBV6-1 with TRBJ2-3, with 9 nucleotides matching TRBD2. Trimming removed 5 bases from V and 5 bases from J; junction bases left unmatched: 14. The germline CDR1 and CDR2 sequences are MNHNS and SASEGT. The CDR3 loop spans 17 amino acids. The CDR3 nucleotides read TGTGCCAGCAGTCTCCCGGGACTAGCTGTAATAAGAGATACGCAGTATTTT. Its translation: CASSLPGLAVIRDTQYF.

Concerning this clonotype itself: A much larger clone lies a single base off, so this may be a read error. V gene TRBV20-1 combines with J gene TRBJ1-2; D gene ambiguous. V was shortened by 3 bases and J by 4 bases, with 12 bases between the two germline ends. Per the germline V gene, CDR1 is DFQATT and CDR2 is SNEGSKA (reference sequence). The CDR3 runs to 13 residues. The CDR3 coding sequence is TGCAGTGCTAGCCCAGAAGATCTCTATGGCTACACCTTC. As protein: CSASPEDLYGYTF.

This chain links TRBV29-1 with TRBJ2-1; the match to TRBD2 covers 7 bases. The trim removed 3 bases at V and 8 bases at J, leaving 16 bases unmatched. Per the germline V gene, CDR1 is SQVTM and CDR2 is ANQGSEA. The CDR3 length is 16 residues. Here the CDR3 DNA reads TGCAGCGTTGATAATGTGGGAGGGAGCCGGATCGATGAGCAGTTCTTC. The encoded protein is CSVDNVGGSRIDEQFF.